Following are 25 T cell receptor beta chains from one sample sequenced in a study of T cell responses to AZD1222 COVID-19 vaccine. Here immunoSEQ multiplex PCR was the method, and the copy in TCRdb shows in-frame clones only, minus some. The repertoire consists of 100,000 to 150,000 clones, with approximately 85% occurring once and the leading ten covering under 8%. The source was peripheral blood, collected 28 days after the second dose of the MenACWY control vaccine. The receptors derive from an adult who received the MenACWY meningococcal vaccine as a control.

This chain links TRBV13 with TRBJ2-6; D remains ambiguous. The germline CDR1 and CDR2 sequences are PRHDT and FYEKMQ (reference sequence). The CDR3 runs 16 residues. V lost 2 bases to trimming and J lost 0 bases, with 8 bases between them. The CDR3 region has the DNA TGTGCCAGCAGCTTAAGGGCAGGCTCTGGGGCCAACGTCCTGACTTTC. Its protein product is CASSLRAGSGANVLTF.

The chain joins TRBV6-4 to TRBJ2-2; D is perhaps TRBD2 (6 bases). Germline CDR1 is MRHNA and CDR2 is SNTAGT. V lost 2 bases and J 4 bases, leaving 8 bases between the germline ends. The CDR3 is 14 amino acids. Here the CDR3 reads CASSDLASTGELFF. CDR3 bases: TGTGCCAGCAGTGACCTAGCGAGCACCGGGGAGCTGTTTTTT.

The chain has TRBV7-3 and TRBJ1-2, with unresolved D. This CDR3 spans 14 amino acids. Trimming removed 2 bases at V and 4 bases at J, with 11 bases between. CDR1 and CDR2 from the germline V gene are SGHTA and FQGTGA. CDR3 in amino acids: CASSLEGRGYGYTF. DNA of the CDR3: TGTGCCAGCAGCTTAGAGGGTAGAGGCTATGGCTACACCTTC.

This CDR3 is CASNVGASTDTQYF. DNA for the CDR3: TGTGCCAGCAACGTTGGTGCGAGCACAGATACGCAGTATTTT. The genes are TRBV2 and TRBJ2-3, with no clear D. From germline, CDR1 is SNHLY and CDR2 FYNNEI. The CDR3 consists of 14 residues. V gave up 7 bases and J gave up 0 bases, with 11 bases separating them.

The chain combines TRBV27 with TRBJ1-4, with D tentatively TRBD1 (6 bases). Germline lookup yields CDR1 MNHEY and CDR2 SMNVEV (reference sequence). V was clipped by 5 bases and J by 7 bases, with 17 bases between them. The CDR3 sequence is 15 residues long. The CDR3 sequence: CASSPSYRAGEKLFF. Written as DNA, the CDR3 is TGTGCCAGCAGTCCCTCCTACAGGGCTGGTGAAAAACTGTTTTTT.

The chain recombines TRBV30 with TRBJ1-5, with unresolved D. The CDR3 sequence is 14 residues long. V gave up 0 bases and J gave up 0 bases, with 6 bases separating them. The V gene's germline CDR1 is GTSNPN and CDR2 SVGIG (reference sequence). The CDR3: CAWSVEGSNQPQHF. CDR3 in DNA: TGTGCCTGGAGTGTGGAAGGTAGCAATCAGCCCCAGCATTTT.

The chain links TRBV5-1 to TRBJ2-6, with D possibly TRBD2 on 5 matching bases. The CDR3 is made up of 15 amino acids. The germline gives CDR1 SGHRS, CDR2 YFSETQ. V was shortened by 5 bases and J by 0 bases, with 9 bases between the two germline ends. The CDR3 DNA reads as TGCGCCAGCAGGAGGGTTGTCTCTGGGGCCAACGTCCTGACTTTC. Amino acids: CASRRVVSGANVLTF. Together with reference TRBV5-1 and TRBJ2-6, the CDR3 gives the full variable domain: KAGVTQTPRYLIKTRGQQVTLSCSPISGHRSVSWYQQTPGQGLQFLFEYFSETQRNKGNFPGRFSGRQFSNSRSEMNVSTLELGDSALYLCASRRVVSGANVLTFGAGSRLTVL.

V is TRBV21-1 and J is TRBJ2-1; TRBD1, as called in the table, went unchecked against the DNA. TRBV21-1 is assigned pseudogene status. The CDR3 is 17 amino acids. CDR3 DNA: TGTGCCAGCAGCAAAACGGGAGGACAGGGAATGTACAATGAGCAGTTCTTC. Residues: CASSKTGGQGMYNEQFF.

The V gene is TRBV12-3 or TRBV12-4, the J gene TRBJ1-2, with TRBD1 matching 8 bases. Trimming cost V 5 bases and J 6 bases; bases outside gene matches: 5. This CDR3 has 13 residues. The CDR3 DNA is TGTGCCAGCAGTCCTCGGACAGGGAATGGCTACACCTTC. Protein sequence: CASSPRTGNGYTF.

The chain couples TRBV5-4 to TRBJ1-2, with D perhaps TRBD1 (6 bases). The CDR3 runs 13 residues. Trimming left V 1 base short and J 6 bases short, with 10 bases between. Germline V gene data show CDR1 as SGHNT and CDR2 as YYREEE (reference sequence). The CDR3 sequence is CASSLQGGDGYTF. The CDR3 region has the DNA TGTGCCAGCAGCTTGCAAGGGGGGGATGGCTACACCTTC.

This chain links TRBV6-5 with TRBJ2-5, with D possibly TRBD2 on 6 matching bases. CDR1 MNHEY and CDR2 SVGAGI come from the germline V gene. CDR3 length: 13 amino acids. Trimming left V 5 bases short and J 10 bases short, with 17 bases between. The CDR3 reads CASSTPGAGHQYF. CDR3 nucleotides: TGTGCCAGCAGTACCCCCGGAGCGGGCCACCAGTACTTC.

The chain recombines TRBV18 with TRBJ2-2; D ambiguous. V was clipped by 4 bases and J by 3 bases, with 9 bases between them. CDR1 is KGHSH, CDR2 LQKENI, per germline. This CDR3 contains 14 residues. CDR3 DNA: TGTGCCAGCTCACTGAAGGTGGACACCGGGGAGCTGTTTTTT. Translation: CASSLKVDTGELFF.

Only one count was recorded for this clone. The chain employs TRBV5-4 and TRBJ2-5; 10 bases agree with TRBD1. The CDR3 has 17 residues. V lost 2 bases, J lost 2 bases, and 9 bases stayed unmatched. Per the germline V gene, CDR1 is SGHNT and CDR2 is YYREEE (reference sequence). DNA for the CDR3: TGTGCCAGCAGCTTAAGACAGGGGGCGCAGGGGCAAGAGACCCAGTACTTC. The encoded protein is CASSLRQGAQGQETQYF.

This clone was seen just once. The V and J genes are TRBV28 and TRBJ1-2, with unresolved D. In germline, CDR1 is MDHEN, CDR2 SYDVKM. CDR3 size: 17 residues. V was cut by 3 bases and J by 0 bases, with 17 bases left in between. The CDR3 bases are TGTGCCAGCAGTTTCGGAGCTTGGTCGTTAGCTAACTATGGCTACACCTTC. This gives the protein CASSFGAWSLANYGYTF.

This chain joins TRBV9 and TRBJ1-6; maybe TRBD1 (5 bases). The CDR3 spans 15 residues. Trimming removed 0 bases at V and 8 bases at J, with 12 bases between. Germline loops: CDR1 SGDLS, CDR2 YYNGEE. CDR3 DNA: TGTGCCAGCAGCGTAGAGGGGCTAGCGGATTCACCCCTCCACTTT. The encoded protein is CASSVEGLADSPLHF.

The chain has TRBV12-3 or TRBV12-4 and TRBJ1-1; no definite D call. The CDR3 has 11 residues. Trimming took off 6 bases at V and 11 bases at J, with 13 bases between the two ends. The DNA for the CDR3 is TGTGCCAGCAGCCTCTCGCATGTGGCTTTCTTT. Its translation is CASSLSHVAFF.

The chain joins TRBV11-3 to TRBJ2-3; D may correspond to TRBD1 or TRBD2 (5 bases each). This CDR3 has 14 amino acids. Germline CDR1 is SGHNT and CDR2 is YENEEA. Deletions cut 5 bases from V and 6 bases from J, with 15 bases between. CDR3 loop: CASSTRHEGDTQYF. CDR3 in DNA: TGTGCCAGCAGCACCCGACACGAGGGGGATACGCAGTATTTT.

The J gene is TRBJ2-3, the V gene TRBV2; 11 bases agree with TRBD1. J lost 5 bases, V lost 5 bases, and 3 bases had no gene match. The length of the CDR3 is 14 residues. Germline V gene sequence: CDR1 SNHLY, CDR2 FYNNEI. The chain's CDR3 is CASSLGQGVDTQYF. DNA for the CDR3: TGTGCCAGCAGTCTGGGACAGGGGGTAGATACGCAGTATTTT.

The rearrangement links TRBV5-1 to TRBJ1-2, with no clear D. V dropped 3 bases and J dropped 2 bases, with 14 bases sitting between them. CDR1 SGHRS and CDR2 YFSETQ come from the germline V gene. This CDR3 is built from 15 residues. CDR3 residues: CASSSNRESNYGYTF. CDR3 DNA: TGCGCCAGCAGCTCGAATAGGGAATCAAACTATGGCTACACCTTC.

V is TRBV7-3 and J is TRBJ2-3, with D possibly TRBD2 on 5 matching bases. Trimming removed 1 base from V and 10 bases from J, with 15 bases in between. Germline V gene sequence: CDR1 SGHTA, CDR2 FQGTGA. The CDR3 has 14 residues. The DNA for the CDR3 is TGTGCCAGCAGCTTAAACCCTAGCAACGCTCCGCAGTATTTT. Translating gives CASSLNPSNAPQYF.

The CDR3 DNA sequence: TGCAGTGCTAGTAAGACAGGGGCCGGGGTCACAGATACGCAGTATTTT. It specifies CSASKTGAGVTDTQYF. V usage is TRBV20-1 and J usage is TRBJ2-3; 8 nucleotides agree with TRBD1. The CDR3 has 16 amino acids. The germline V gene encodes CDR1 DFQATT and CDR2 SNEGSKA (reference sequence). V dropped 3 bases and J dropped 2; count of bases not matched to a gene: 10.

The V call is TRBV27, the J call TRBJ1-2; D is ambiguous. Germline-derived CDR1 and CDR2 are MNHEY and SMNVEV (reference sequence). V shed 6 bases and J shed 0 bases, with 20 bases lying between them. The length of the CDR3 is 17 residues. The DNA for the CDR3 is TGTGCCAGCAGCCCTCTACTCCCGTCGAAAACTAACTATGGCTACACCTTC. It specifies CASSPLLPSKTNYGYTF.

This chain connects TRBV6-5 to TRBJ1-5; TRBD1 matches 8 bases. The CDR3 covers 13 residues. From germline, CDR1 is MNHEY and CDR2 SVGAGI. V gave up 6 bases and J gave up 7 bases; unmatched junction bases: 5. The CDR3 DNA reads TGTGCCAGCAGCTCGGACAGGGAACAGCCCCAGCATTTT. Translated: CASSSDREQPQHF.

This clone was picked up one time. This chain links TRBV29-1 with TRBJ1-2; a weak D match, TRBD1 (5 bases). The CDR3 spans 15 residues. The V end lost 3 bases, the J end lost 7 bases, and 21 bases lay between the germline ends. CDR1 and CDR2 (germline): SQVTM, ANQGSEA. In nucleotides, the CDR3 is TGCAGCGTTGATAATGGGGCTGCCCAGTTGAGTGGCTACACCTTC. The encoded protein is CSVDNGAAQLSGYTF.

The chain combines TRBV19 with TRBJ2-1; 8 bases match TRBD2. CDR1 and CDR2 (germline): LNHDA, SQIVND (reference sequence). Trimming took 9 bases from V and 7 from J; bases not matched to a gene: 8. The CDR3 extends over 13 amino acids. The CDR3 DNA reads as TGTGCCAGCACGGGGGGGGTGGATAATGAGCAGTTCTTC. Encoded protein: CASTGGVDNEQFF.